This T cell receptor (beta chain) was documented in a study of blood T cells in healthy people across ages. Study details: Capture by template switching was about one barcoded beta molecule per two T cells.

The trim removed 1 base at V and 6 bases at J, leaving 4 bases unmatched. Germline loops: CDR1 LNHNV, CDR2 YYDKDF (reference sequence). The CDR3 extends over 15 amino acids. A second PCR, run for about 7 to 11 cycles, used a sample-barcoded 5' primer plus a J-beta primer mix. TCRdb passed the 5' RACE reads through MiXCR, listing each CDR3 protein once. Found here are about 1 million distinct CDR3 sequences, around 43% of them singletons; the top ten hold approximately 19%. The source is a woman aged 55-69 years in good health. Specimen: blood. The genes are TRBV15 and TRBJ2-1, with 9 positions matching TRBD1. CDR3 loop: CATSRAGTGINEQFF. The CDR3 nucleotides read TGTGCCACCAGCAGAGCCGGGACAGGGATCAATGAGCAGTTCTTC.